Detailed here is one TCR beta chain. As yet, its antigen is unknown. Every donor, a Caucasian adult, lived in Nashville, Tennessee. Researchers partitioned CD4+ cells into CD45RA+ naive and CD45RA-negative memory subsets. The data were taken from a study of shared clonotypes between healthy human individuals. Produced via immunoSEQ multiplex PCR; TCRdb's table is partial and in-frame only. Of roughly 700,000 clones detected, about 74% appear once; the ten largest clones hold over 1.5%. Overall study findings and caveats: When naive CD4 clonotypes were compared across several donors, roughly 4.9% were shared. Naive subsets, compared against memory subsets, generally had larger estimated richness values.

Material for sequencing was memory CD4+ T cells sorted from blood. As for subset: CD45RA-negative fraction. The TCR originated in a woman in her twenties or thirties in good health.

CDR3 loop: CASSIQGRSSYEQYF. Here the CDR3 DNA reads TGTGCCAGTAGTATTCAGGGACGGAGCTCCTACGAGCAGTACTTC. This chain uses TRBV19 with TRBJ2-7; either TRBD1 or TRBD2 may supply D (5 bases each). The CDR3 covers 15 residues. V gave up 3 bases and J gave up 0 bases, with 12 bases separating them. Germline V CDR1 and CDR2: LNHDA, SQIVND (reference sequence).